This T cell receptor (beta chain) was captured in a study of early T cells in non-severe SARS-CoV-2 infection. Study at large: Unsorted whole blood bulk RNA was sequenced, with unpaired chains. Study-wide points: Private and CD4 specificities were missed by VDJdb matching, skewed to anti-spike CD8.

In the library, individual cDNA molecules carried attached unique molecular identifiers. TCRdb reprocessed the 5' RACE reads with MiXCR, giving one entry per CDR3 protein. The sample comprises 100,000 to 120,000 distinct CDR3 sequences, 12% of which are singletons, and approximately 3.1% rests with the top ten. There are 13 residues in the CDR3. V lost 6 bases to trimming and J lost 3 bases; unmatched junction nucleotides: 4. CDR1 and CDR2 from the germline V gene are MDHEN and SYDVKM. This clonotype has just a few counts. No antigen is known for it. This sequence originates from an adult who was a healthcare worker with PCR-confirmed SARS-CoV-2 infection or an uninfected control (not recorded which). Input material: whole blood. The chain has TRBV28 and TRBJ1-2; TRBD1 matches 7 bases. In DNA form, the CDR3 reads TGTGCCAGCAGAGTAGGGACAGACTATGGCTACACCTTC. This gives the protein CASRVGTDYGYTF.